These 3 T cell receptor beta chains were all obtained from the same sample, sequenced in a study of T cell repertoires in cytomegalovirus infection. One entry per CDR3 protein, called by TCRdb with MiXCR from the reads. The sample records 230,000 or so distinct CDR3 sequences, 17% being singletons. Sequenced input: CD8+ T cells from PBMCs. The receptor source for this set is a human donor in good health (CMV status not recorded). Some clones in this sample may be carry-over from other donors' samples.

The V and J genes are TRBV28 and TRBJ1-1; D not certain. CDR1 MDHEN and CDR2 SYDVKM come from the germline V gene. The germline V and J ends were trimmed by 3 bases and 1 base, with 6 bases remaining between them. This CDR3 has 13 amino acids. For the CDR3, the DNA is TGTGCCAGCAGTTTCTTAGAGAACACTGAAGCTTTCTTT. It specifies CASSFLENTEAFF.

This clonotype has ten or more counts. The V call is TRBV7-2, the J call TRBJ2-3; 7 bases fit TRBD2. Germline CDR1 and CDR2: SGHTA and FQGNSA. The length of the CDR3 is 15 residues. Losses at the gene ends were 2 bases for V and 2 bases for J; bases not matched to a gene: 4. CDR3 loop: CASSLPLADTDTQYF. Here the CDR3 DNA reads TGTGCCAGCAGCTTACCTCTAGCGGACACAGATACGCAGTATTTT.

The chain joins TRBV6-6 to TRBJ1-1; tentative D call: TRBD1 (5 bases). Germline CDR1 and CDR2: MNHNY and SVGAGI (reference sequence). There are 16 residues in the CDR3. V gave up 1 base and J gave up 3 bases, with 15 bases separating them. The CDR3 sequence is CASSYFQGWADTEAFF. CDR3 in DNA: TGTGCCAGCAGTTACTTTCAGGGCTGGGCGGACACTGAAGCTTTCTTT.